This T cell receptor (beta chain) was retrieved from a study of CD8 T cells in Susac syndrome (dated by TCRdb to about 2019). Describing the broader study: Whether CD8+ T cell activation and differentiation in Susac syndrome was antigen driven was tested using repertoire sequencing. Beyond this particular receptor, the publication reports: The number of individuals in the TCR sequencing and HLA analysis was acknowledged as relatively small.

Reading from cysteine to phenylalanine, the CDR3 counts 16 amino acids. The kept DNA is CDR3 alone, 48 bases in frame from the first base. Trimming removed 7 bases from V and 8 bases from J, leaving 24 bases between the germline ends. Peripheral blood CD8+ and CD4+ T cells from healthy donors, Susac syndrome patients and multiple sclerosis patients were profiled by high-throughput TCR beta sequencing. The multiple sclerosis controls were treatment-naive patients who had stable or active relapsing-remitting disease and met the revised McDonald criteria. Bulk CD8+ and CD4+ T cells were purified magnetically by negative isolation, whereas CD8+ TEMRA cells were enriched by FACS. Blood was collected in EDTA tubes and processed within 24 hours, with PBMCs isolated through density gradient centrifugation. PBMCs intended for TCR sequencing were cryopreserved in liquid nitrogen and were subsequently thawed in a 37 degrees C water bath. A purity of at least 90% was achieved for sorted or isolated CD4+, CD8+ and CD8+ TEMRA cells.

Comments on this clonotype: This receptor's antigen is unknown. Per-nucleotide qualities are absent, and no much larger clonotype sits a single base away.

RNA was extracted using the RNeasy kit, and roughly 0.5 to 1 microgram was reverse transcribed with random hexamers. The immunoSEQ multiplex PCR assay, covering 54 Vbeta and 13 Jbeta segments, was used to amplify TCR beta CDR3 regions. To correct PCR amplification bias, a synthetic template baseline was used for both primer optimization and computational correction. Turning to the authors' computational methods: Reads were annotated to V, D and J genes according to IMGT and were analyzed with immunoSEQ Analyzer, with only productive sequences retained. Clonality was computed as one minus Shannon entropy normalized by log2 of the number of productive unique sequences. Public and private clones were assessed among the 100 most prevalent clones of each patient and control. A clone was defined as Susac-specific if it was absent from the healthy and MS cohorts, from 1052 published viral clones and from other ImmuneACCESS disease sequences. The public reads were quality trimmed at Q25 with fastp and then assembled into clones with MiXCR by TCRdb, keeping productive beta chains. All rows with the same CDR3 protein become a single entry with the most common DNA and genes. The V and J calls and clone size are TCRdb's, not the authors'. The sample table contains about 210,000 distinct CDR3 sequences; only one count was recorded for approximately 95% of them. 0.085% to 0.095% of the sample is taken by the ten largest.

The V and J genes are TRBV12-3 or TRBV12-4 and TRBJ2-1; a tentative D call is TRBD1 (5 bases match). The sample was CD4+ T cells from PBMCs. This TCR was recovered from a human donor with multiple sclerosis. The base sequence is TGTGCCAGCAAGGAGTCTCTGGGGCTAGATGGCTATGAGCAGTTCTTC. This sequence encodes CASKESLGLDGYEQFF.